Described below is a single TCR beta chain sequence and its context. The entry originates in a study of blood T cells in healthy people across ages. V lost 8 bases, J lost 8 bases, and 12 bases lay in between. The CDR3 spans 12 residues. CDR1 and CDR2 from the germline V gene are SGHTA and FQGNSA. The authors ran a second PCR of about 7 to 11 cycles using a sample-barcoded 5' primer and a J-beta primer mix. TCRdb passed the 5' RACE reads through MiXCR, listing each CDR3 protein once. This table holds more than 600,000 distinct CDR3 sequences, roughly 25% found once. The same sample was also studied in work on T cells of mothers and their children. That investigation notes: The donors comprised several children and their three healthy Caucasian mothers.

The specimen was blood. The TCR was taken from a boy aged 5-17 years in good health. This chain uses TRBV7-2 with TRBJ1-4, with a weak D call TRBD1 (6 bases). The CDR3 is CASGRRGEKLFF. As DNA, the CDR3 is TGTGCCAGCGGGCGAAGGGGGGAAAAACTGTTTTTT. Filled out from reference TRBV7-2 and TRBJ1-4, the complete variable domain reads GAGVSQSPSNKVTEKGKDVELRCDPISGHTALYWYRQSLGQGLEFLIYFQGNSAPDKSGLPSDRFSAERTGGSVSTLTIQRTQQEDSAVYLCASGRRGEKLFFGSGTQLSVL.